These 28 T cell receptor beta chains came from one sample sequenced in a study of blood T cell repertoires in COVID-19 (dated by TCRdb to the early 2020s). Library construction relied on the immunoSEQ multiplex PCR assay. TCRdb carries this immuneACCESS record with in-frame sequences only. Its versions omit some clonotypes, under half of them owing to an unresolved V gene in the studies checked, with the rest unexplained. The sample table holds over 90,000 clones, of which roughly nine tenths were seen once. The ten largest make up roughly 2% of the sample. Sequencing was performed on peripheral blood. These receptors were collected from a middle-aged man with active COVID-19.

CDR3 DNA sequence: TGTGCCAGCAGCCCGGACACCACAGCGTATGAGCAGTTCTTC. It is translated as CASSPDTTAYEQFF. The gene calls are TRBV5-5 and TRBJ2-1; D is possibly TRBD1 (5 bases). Germline CDR1 is SGHKS and CDR2 is YYEKEE (reference sequence). CDR3 length equals 14 residues. Trimming removed 4 bases at V and 8 bases at J, with 16 bases between.

V usage is TRBV7-2 and J usage is TRBJ2-7; D unresolved. The germline V and J ends were trimmed by 9 bases and 0 bases, with 15 bases remaining between them. CDR1 is SGHTA and CDR2 is FQGNSA in the germline V gene. This CDR3 is 14 amino acids long. The DNA for the CDR3 is TGTGCCAGTGGAACTCCACAGAGCTCCTACGAGCAGTACTTC. Its translation is CASGTPQSSYEQYF.

V usage is TRBV19 and J usage is TRBJ2-3; possibly TRBD2 for D (5 bases). Trimming pared 8 bases from V and 1 base from J, leaving 13 bases between. Germline loops: CDR1 LNHDA, CDR2 SQIVND (reference sequence). The CDR3 length is 14 residues. The CDR3 reads CASRADFGTDTQYF. CDR3 nucleotide sequence: TGTGCCAGTCGAGCGGACTTTGGCACAGATACGCAGTATTTT.

A single count supports this clone. The rearrangement joins TRBV5-5 to TRBJ2-5; D is perhaps TRBD1 (5 bases). The CDR3 has 18 residues. The V gene lost 0 bases and the J gene lost 7 bases, with 25 bases spanning the gap. Germline-derived CDR1 and CDR2 are SGHKS and YYEKEE (reference sequence). The CDR3 DNA sequence: TGTGCCAGCAGCTTGGTCCTCAGCACTGGTGGGGCTCCGGTGACCCAGTACTTC. It translates to CASSLVLSTGGAPVTQYF.

This chain links TRBV4-1 with TRBJ1-5; 7 nucleotides align to TRBD1. Unmatched junction bases numbered 9, after V lost 1 base and J lost 0 bases. The CDR3 consists of 18 residues. Germline lookup yields CDR1 MGHRA and CDR2 YSYEKL. This CDR3 reads CASSQVGGGTVSNQPQHF. The CDR3 region has the DNA TGCGCCAGCAGCCAAGTAGGAGGCGGGACAGTTAGCAATCAGCCCCAGCATTTT.

V and J are TRBV6-5 and TRBJ2-2; 10 bases map to TRBD2. The length of the CDR3 is 15 residues. Germline V gives CDR1 MNHEY, CDR2 SVGAGI. With V trimmed by 6 bases and J by 4 bases, 5 bases remained unmatched. The CDR3 sequence is CASRWTSGSTGELFF. The CDR3 DNA reads as TGTGCCAGCAGATGGACTAGCGGTAGCACCGGGGAGCTGTTTTTT.

The V call is TRBV3-1 (or the pseudogene TRBV3-2), the J call TRBJ1-2; 9 positions match TRBD1. This CDR3 is built from 16 residues. Looked up from germline, CDR1 is LGHDT and CDR2 is YNNKEL (reference sequence). The V segment lost 2 bases and the J segment 4 bases; nucleotides outside the gene matches: 8. CDR3 coding DNA: TGTGCCAGCAGCCAACCCTCTACAGGGGGCGTCTATGGCTACACCTTC. Residues: CASSQPSTGGVYGYTF.

This clone is a singleton in its sample. This sequence joins TRBV18 and TRBJ2-2; 7 positions match TRBD1. The germline V gene encodes CDR1 KGHSH and CDR2 LQKENI. V was pared by 5 bases and J by 7 bases, with 7 bases of the junction left unmatched. The CDR3 covers 14 residues. This CDR3 is CASSIGQEYGELFF. In DNA, the CDR3 is TGTGCCAGCTCAATTGGACAGGAATACGGGGAGCTGTTTTTT.

Only a few counts were recorded for this clone. The V gene is TRBV6-2 or TRBV6-3, the J gene TRBJ1-2; D unresolved. The CDR3 loop spans 13 amino acids. Germline CDR1 MNHEY, CDR2 SVGEGT. Trimming shortened V by 6 bases and J by 6 bases, and 14 bases separated the two germline ends. CDR3: CASSLRRGDGYTF. The CDR3 coding sequence is TGTGCCAGCAGCCTGCGGCGCGGGGATGGCTACACCTTC.

V is TRBV9 and J is TRBJ1-6; D ambiguous. Deletions cut 3 bases from V and 7 bases from J, with 17 bases between. This CDR3 comprises 16 residues. Germline lookup yields CDR1 SGDLS and CDR2 YYNGEE. The CDR3 nucleotides read TGTGCCAGCAGCGAGAATCTGGAGGGATACAATTCACCCCTCCACTTT. It translates to CASSENLEGYNSPLHF.

This rearrangement joins TRBV6-6 to TRBJ2-7; 10 bases map to TRBD1. CDR1 MNHNY and CDR2 SVGAGI come from the germline V gene (reference sequence). The CDR3 loop spans 12 amino acids. The trim removed 5 bases at V and 6 bases at J, leaving 1 base unmatched. CDR3 DNA: TGTGCCAGCAGTAGGGACAGGGGCGAGCAGTACTTC. Residues: CASSRDRGEQYF.

The chain has TRBV30 and TRBJ1-5, with a possible D match to TRBD1 (5 bases). Germline V gene lookup returns CDR1 GTSNPN and CDR2 SVGIG (reference sequence). V shed 2 bases and J shed 6 bases, with 11 bases lying between them. The CDR3 extends over 13 amino acids. In DNA form, the CDR3 reads TGTGCCTGGAGTACACAGGTGGGTCAGCCCCAGCATTTT. The encoded protein is CAWSTQVGQPQHF.

V and J are TRBV12-5 and TRBJ1-2; perhaps TRBD1 as D (5 bases). This CDR3 is built from 13 residues. Between the trimmed V and J ends, which lost 3 bases and 7 bases, there was a span of 12 bases. Germline lookup yields CDR1 LGHNT and CDR2 FRNRAP. The CDR3 DNA reads as TGTGCTAGTGGTTTTTCAGGGTGGTTTGGCTACACCTTC. Protein product: CASGFSGWFGYTF. Based on the CDR3 plus reference TRBV12-5 and TRBJ1-2, the full variable domain is DARVTQTPRHKVTEMGQEVTMRCQPILGHNTVFWYRQTMMQGLELLAYFRNRAPLDDSGMPKDRFSAEMPDATLATLKIQPSEPRDSAVYFCASGFSGWFGYTFGSGTRLTVV.

V is TRBV5-4 and J is TRBJ2-1; 7 nucleotides line up with TRBD2. Unmatched junction bases numbered 3, after V lost 4 bases and J lost 8 bases. This CDR3 is 12 amino acids long. CDR1 and CDR2 from the germline V gene are SGHNT and YYREEE (reference sequence). The CDR3 protein is CASSKAGDEQFF. Written as DNA, the CDR3 is TGTGCCAGCAGCAAGGCGGGGGATGAGCAGTTCTTC.

The CDR3 spells CATSDLRNQPQHF. The CDR3 DNA reads TGTGCCACCAGTGATTTGCGGAATCAGCCCCAGCATTTT. The rearrangement joins TRBV24-1 to TRBJ1-5, with unresolved D. The germline gives CDR1 KGHDR, CDR2 SFDVKD. Trimming took 0 bases from V and 4 from J, leaving 3 bases between them. The CDR3 extends over 13 amino acids.

This chain links TRBV5-6 with TRBJ2-1, with D perhaps TRBD2 (6 bases). Trimming shortened V by 1 base and J by 8 bases, and 19 bases separated the two germline ends. The CDR3 spans 16 residues. CDR1 and CDR2 from the germline V gene are SGHDT and YYEEEE. The CDR3 loop reads CASSLTGGGVLDEQFF. The CDR3 DNA reads TGTGCCAGCAGCTTGACCGGGGGAGGTGTTTTGGATGAGCAGTTCTTC.

The chain is built from TRBV29-1 and TRBJ1-1, with 7 bases lining up with TRBD1. CDR3 length: 13 amino acids. V was clipped by 7 bases and J by 2 bases; unmatched bases: 7. Germline values: CDR1 SQVTM, CDR2 ANQGSEA. The CDR3 here is CSATGQINTEAFF. The CDR3 nucleotides are TGCAGCGCCACGGGACAGATAAACACTGAAGCTTTCTTT. Full variable domain (outside the CDR3, taken from reference TRBV29-1 and TRBJ1-1): SAVISQKPSRDICQRGTSLTIQCQVDSQVTMMFWYRQQPGQSLTLIATANQGSEATYESGFVIDKFPISRPNLTFSTLTVSNMSPEDSSIYLCSATGQINTEAFFGQGTRLTVV.

This clone was detected once. V gene TRBV5-6 combines with J gene TRBJ1-4; tentatively, D is TRBD1 (5 bases). V was pared by 1 base and J by 16 bases, with 14 bases between. Germline lookup yields CDR1 SGHDT and CDR2 YYEEEE. This CDR3 contains 12 residues. The CDR3 spells CASSLFPGPAFF. For the CDR3, the DNA is TGTGCCAGCAGCTTGTTTCCAGGGCCCGCGTTTTTT.

The J gene is TRBJ2-2, the V gene TRBV29-1, with TRBD1 identical over 8 bases. CDR3 length: 15 residues. V shed 5 bases and J 1 base; nucleotides not matched to a gene: 6. CDR1 SQVTM and CDR2 ANQGSEA come from the germline V gene. The CDR3 spells CSVRSGTGNTGELFF. CDR3 nucleotides: TGCAGCGTTCGCTCCGGGACAGGGAACACCGGGGAGCTGTTTTTT.

V and J are TRBV30 and TRBJ2-7; D possibly corresponds to TRBD1 (5 bases). Trimming stripped 3 bases from V and 2 bases from J, with 11 bases between. The V gene's germline CDR1 is GTSNPN and CDR2 SVGIG (reference sequence). The CDR3 extends over 13 amino acids. The CDR3 nucleotides read TGTGCCTGGAGGCGGAGCAGGGCCTACGAGCAGTACTTC. It yields the protein CAWRRSRAYEQYF.

This chain uses TRBV6-1 with TRBJ2-7; D might be TRBD2 (6 bases). Per the germline V gene, CDR1 is MNHNS and CDR2 is SASEGT. The CDR3 sequence is 13 residues long. V gave up 3 bases and J gave up 7 bases, with 13 bases separating them. The CDR3 nucleotides are TGTGCCAGCAGTGAGCGGGGCCTAGGGGAGCAGTACTTC. It encodes CASSERGLGEQYF.

V and J are TRBV7-3 and TRBJ2-2; a possible D gene is TRBD1 (6 bases). V was clipped by 5 bases and J by 7 bases, with 11 bases between them. Germline CDR1 and CDR2: SGHTA and FQGTGA. This CDR3 spans 13 amino acids. DNA of the CDR3: TGTGCCAGCAGCGTCTTACAGGGCGGGGAGCTGTTTTTT. This codes for CASSVLQGGELFF.

This clone was observed once. The V call is TRBV19, the J call TRBJ1-2; 9 bases match TRBD1. The V segment lost 7 bases and the J segment 4 bases; nucleotides outside the gene matches: 10. This CDR3 is 15 amino acids long. CDR1 LNHDA and CDR2 SQIVND come from the germline V gene (reference sequence). CDR3 loop: CASKIGQGNSYGYTF. The CDR3 bases are TGTGCCAGTAAAATCGGACAGGGGAATTCCTATGGCTACACCTTC.

This clone was recorded only once. The V gene is TRBV11-2, the J gene TRBJ2-7, with 7 nucleotides matching TRBD2. Looked up from germline, CDR1 is SGHAT and CDR2 is FQNNGV. The CDR3 loop spans 13 amino acids. V dropped 1 base and J dropped 7; count of bases not matched to a gene: 4. For the CDR3, the DNA is TGTGCCAGCAGCTTAGTACTAGCGAGGGAGCAGTACTTC. As protein: CASSLVLAREQYF.

This chain uses TRBV29-1 with TRBJ2-1, with D tentatively TRBD1 (6 bases). Germline CDR1 reads SQVTM; CDR2 reads ANQGSEA. V lost 1 base and J lost 7, with 11 bases in between. CDR3 size: 13 residues. In DNA form, the CDR3 reads TGCAGCGTTGAAGGGGACATGGATAATGAGCAGTTCTTC. The encoded protein is CSVEGDMDNEQFF.

To note about this clone: Germline and junction disagree at one end, which may indicate a read error. Distinct nucleotide sequences in the sample also encode this CDR3. This rearrangement joins TRBV7-7 to TRBJ2-1; 8 bases agree with TRBD1. Per germline, CDR1 SSHAT and CDR2 FNYEAQ (reference sequence). CDR3 length equals 15 residues. CDR3 residues: CASSLAPGGHNEQFF. CDR3 nucleotides: TGTGCTAGCAGCTTAGCTCCAGGGGGCCACAATGAGCAGTTCTTC.

The chain uses TRBV19 and TRBJ1-1; 10 bases are shared with TRBD1. The length of the CDR3 is 13 residues. CDR1 LNHDA and CDR2 SQIVND come from the germline V gene (reference sequence). With V trimmed by 7 bases and J by 10 bases, 9 bases remained unmatched. CDR3 protein: CASIPGGQGRAFF. DNA for the CDR3: TGTGCCAGTATCCCAGGGGGACAGGGGAGAGCTTTCTTT.

The V call is TRBV19, the J call TRBJ1-1, with D uncertain. V was trimmed by 3 bases and J by 0 bases, leaving 20 bases between them. Germline CDR1 LNHDA, CDR2 SQIVND (reference sequence). The CDR3 has 18 amino acids. The CDR3 reads CASSMGRGSLFLNTEAFF. CDR3 nucleotide sequence: TGTGCCAGTAGTATGGGCCGGGGAAGTCTATTTTTGAACACTGAAGCTTTCTTT.